These 12 T cell receptor beta chains share one sample of origin, sequenced in a study of blood T cell repertoires in COVID-19. TCRdb keeps only in-frame clones here, not all; method: immunoSEQ multiplex PCR. The sample includes 250,000 to 350,000 clones, 80% to 85% of them seen just once. Material for sequencing was peripheral blood. Source of these receptors: a person aged 65-85 years with COVID-19, enrolled during active disease.

V is TRBV6-2 or TRBV6-3 and J is TRBJ2-7, with D tentatively TRBD2 (5 bases). The CDR3 is 14 residues long. V shed 0 bases and J shed 6 bases, with 12 bases lying between them. The V gene's germline CDR1 is MNHEY and CDR2 SVGEGT. The CDR3 is CASSYSRLALEQYF. The CDR3 DNA reads TGTGCCAGCAGTTACTCTCGGCTAGCCCTCGAGCAGTACTTC.

The V call is TRBV9, the J call TRBJ2-1; TRBD2 matches 10 bases. CDR3 size: 15 residues. The germline gives CDR1 SGDLS, CDR2 YYNGEE. The V gene end was trimmed by 4 bases and the J gene end by 8 bases; junction bases not matched to a gene: 9. In DNA, the CDR3 is TGTGCCAGCAGCCCCATTAGCGGGGGGTTATATGAGCAGTTCTTC. It encodes CASSPISGGLYEQFF.

With respect to this clone: Within the sample, other DNA sequences also encode this same CDR3. The V call is TRBV7-9, the J call TRBJ2-5; maybe TRBD2 (6 bases). The germline V and J ends were trimmed by 5 bases and 1 base, with 14 bases remaining between them. CDR1 is SEHNR and CDR2 is FQNEAQ in the germline V gene (reference sequence). CDR3 length: 15 residues. The CDR3 loop is CASSLRRGTQETQYF. CDR3 nucleotide sequence: TGTGCCAGCAGCCTACGGAGGGGTACCCAAGAGACCCAGTACTTC.

The CDR3: CAWSPGTGGAYEQYF. The CDR3 DNA sequence: TGTGCCTGGAGTCCCGGGACAGGGGGGGCCTACGAGCAGTACTTC. The chain has TRBV30 and TRBJ2-7; 11 nucleotides align to TRBD1. The CDR3 covers 15 residues. V shed 2 bases, J shed 2 bases, and the junction held 5 bases outside the gene matches. CDR1 is GTSNPN and CDR2 is SVGIG in the germline V gene (reference sequence). The whole variable domain, remainder taken from reference TRBV30 and TRBJ2-7, is SQTIHQWPATLVQPVGSPLSLECTVEGTSNPNLYWYRQAAGRGLQLLFYSVGIGQISSEVPQNLSASRPQDRQFILSSKKLLLSDSGFYLCAWSPGTGGAYEQYFGPGTRLTVT.

This sequence joins TRBV5-6 and TRBJ1-6; a weak D match, TRBD1 (6 bases). V dropped 2 bases and J dropped 7 bases, with 10 bases sitting between them. The CDR3 is 14 amino acids. CDR1 is SGHDT and CDR2 is YYEEEE in the germline V gene. The DNA for the CDR3 is TGTGCCAGCAGCTTCCTGACAGGCAATTCACCCCTCCACTTT. This sequence encodes CASSFLTGNSPLHF.

This clone came up once. V and J are TRBV29-1 and TRBJ2-1, with 8 nucleotides matching TRBD1. CDR3 size: 13 residues. CDR1 and CDR2 (germline): SQVTM, ANQGSEA. V trimming: 5 bases; J trimming: 7 bases; junction bases outside the gene matches: 7. The CDR3 nucleotides read TGCAGCGTTAGGCAGGGGGCTTGGAATGAGCAGTTCTTC. Its protein is CSVRQGAWNEQFF.

This sequence joins TRBV6-5 and TRBJ2-7; D is ambiguous. From germline, CDR1 is MNHEY and CDR2 SVGAGI. V lost 0 bases, J lost 2 bases, and 11 bases lay in between. The CDR3 extends over 15 amino acids. The CDR3 loop reads CASSYSYMATYEQYF. CDR3 DNA sequence: TGTGCCAGCAGTTACTCGTACATGGCCACCTACGAGCAGTACTTC.

V is TRBV9 and J is TRBJ2-1; 10 bases fit TRBD1. This CDR3 contains 15 residues. Unmatched junction bases numbered 6, after V lost 3 bases and J lost 6 bases. CDR1 and CDR2 (germline): SGDLS, YYNGEE. DNA for the CDR3: TGTGCCAGCAGCGCTACCGGGACAGGGGCCAATGAGCAGTTCTTC. Protein: CASSATGTGANEQFF.

The chain joins TRBV6-5 to TRBJ1-6; 7 bases are a match to TRBD1. Germline V gene sequence: CDR1 MNHEY, CDR2 SVGAGI. The CDR3 length is 15 residues. With 6 bases clipped from V and 6 bases from J, the junction kept 8 bases outside the gene matches. CDR3 sequence reads: CASRDRVGANSPLHF. CDR3 sequence (DNA): TGTGCCAGCAGAGACAGGGTCGGCGCTAATTCACCCCTCCACTTT.

The chain uses TRBV3-1 (or the pseudogene TRBV3-2) and TRBJ2-3; 8 positions agree with TRBD2. The V gene end was trimmed by 4 bases and the J gene end by 2 bases; junction bases not matched to a gene: 2. The CDR3 runs to 14 residues. CDR1 and CDR2 from the germline V gene are LGHDT and YNNKEL (reference sequence). CDR3 sequence (DNA): TGTGCCAGCAGCCCGGGACTAGTCACAGATACGCAGTATTTT. Amino acids: CASSPGLVTDTQYF.

V is TRBV6-5 and J is TRBJ2-7; 12 positions agree with TRBD2. The V gene end was trimmed by 6 bases and the J gene end by 6 bases; junction bases not matched to a gene: 6. This CDR3 has 14 residues. Germline V lookup: CDR1 MNHEY, CDR2 SVGAGI. CDR3 nucleotides: TGTGCCAGCAGGCAGACTAGCGGGAGTAGCGAGCAGTACTTC. Translated: CASRQTSGSSEQYF.

This chain links TRBV3-1 (or the pseudogene TRBV3-2) with TRBJ1-4; a possible D gene is TRBD1 (5 bases). The CDR3 extends over 13 amino acids. Germline assignment: CDR1 LGHDT and CDR2 YNNKEL (reference sequence). Between the trimmed V and J ends, which lost 3 bases and 10 bases, there was a span of 12 bases. The CDR3 coding sequence is TGTGCCAGCAGCCACGGGACTGTCGGAAAACTGTTTTTT. Amino acid sequence: CASSHGTVGKLFF.